The entry below describes one T cell receptor beta chain. This CDR3 is 13 amino acids long. V lost 1 base to trimming and J lost 5 bases, with 6 bases between them. Germline V lookup: CDR1 SGHRS, CDR2 YFSETQ. In blood CD8+ and CD4+ T cells, TCR beta underwent sequencing. Each multiple sclerosis control was a treatment-naive patient with relapsing-remitting disease that was either stable or active. TEMRA cells were enriched by FACS, and CD4+ and CD8+ T cells were negatively isolated. These data belong to a study of CD8 T cells in Susac syndrome. RNA was extracted with the RNeasy kit, and a quantity of about 0.45 to 1 ug was reverse transcribed using random hexamers. Amplification of TCR beta CDR3 spanned 54 Vbeta and 13 Jbeta via immunoSEQ multiplex PCR. TCRdb itself ran the immunoSEQ multiplex PCR reads through MiXCR, one entry per CDR3 protein. The sample lists 200,000 to 300,000 distinct CDR3 sequences, about 94% occurring once.

The sample was CD4+ T cells from PBMCs. The TCR originated in a human donor with multiple sclerosis. The rearrangement links TRBV5-1 to TRBJ2-2; no definite D call. CDR3 sequence (DNA): TGCGCCAGCAGCTTGTGGCCGACCGGGGAGCTGTTTTTT. As protein: CASSLWPTGELFF.